The 17 T cell receptor beta chains below all came from one sample that was sequenced in a study of T cell clusters in autoimmune cytopenias. One tube held mixed TRB-A and TRB-B primer pools for touch-down PCR. TCRdb re-called the multiplex PCR reads and gives one entry per CDR3 protein, without DNA. This sample carries 6,000 to 8,500 distinct CDR3 sequences, with 3% to 4% going to the ten biggest clones. Each sample's input was 250 ng genomic DNA, approximately 37,500 genome equivalents. Material for sequencing was peripheral blood. The receptors were gathered from a human donor with an autoimmune cytopenia or autoimmune hepatitis (not recorded which).

The CDR3 reads CASITQGARGNTIYF. This chain joins TRBV7-9 and TRBJ1-3; TCRdb's assignment of TRBD1 cannot be checked, as there is no DNA. The CDR3 loop spans 15 amino acids. Looked up from germline, CDR1 is SEHNR and CDR2 is FQNEAQ (reference sequence).

The chain uses TRBV27 and TRBJ2-1; with no DNA, the TCRdb D assignment of TRBD2 cannot be verified. Germline lookup yields CDR1 MNHEY and CDR2 SMNVEV (reference sequence). The CDR3 is made up of 16 amino acids. This chain's CDR3 is CASSSWLAGGDNEQFF.

This clonotype is labeled medium-sized based on frequency. J is TRBJ1-2 and V is TRBV6-5. The CDR3 length is 15 residues. Germline lookup yields CDR1 MNHEY and CDR2 SVGAGI. CDR3 in amino acids: CASSQLGGDGYGYTF.

The V call is TRBV4-3, the J call TRBJ1-2. The length of the CDR3 is 14 residues. In germline, CDR1 is LGHNA, CDR2 YSLEER. CDR3 in amino acids: CASSLSQSGYGYTF.

This clonotype ranks as medium-sized in terms of frequency. The chain combines TRBV18 with TRBJ2-5; TCRdb proposes TRBD1, but this gene call is untestable without DNA. The CDR3 has 15 amino acids. Germline CDR1 KGHSH, CDR2 LQKENI. CDR3 loop: CASSLWTGGQETQYF.

The genes are TRBV6-6 and TRBJ2-7; without DNA, the TCRdb call of TRBD1 cannot be checked. There are 15 residues in the CDR3. CDR1 MNHNY and CDR2 SVGAGI come from the germline V gene (reference sequence). This CDR3 is CASRPRQGVNYEQYF.

This clonotype is deemed medium-sized by its frequency. The CDR3 sequence: CASTRRRHAAYEQYF. The rearrangement uses TRBV10-1 and TRBJ2-7. CDR1 is WNHNN, CDR2 SYGVQD, per germline (reference sequence). This CDR3 has 15 amino acids.

In terms of frequency, this clonotype is medium-sized. This chain connects TRBV15 to TRBJ2-1. The CDR3 length is 13 residues. CDR1 LNHNV and CDR2 YYDKDF come from the germline V gene (reference sequence). CDR3: CATSRSGSYEQFF.

The chain is built from TRBV27 and TRBJ2-7; TCRdb returns TRBD1, unconfirmable since there is no DNA. The CDR3 is made up of 20 amino acids. The germline V gene has CDR1 MNHEY and CDR2 SMNVEV (reference sequence). CDR3 in amino acids: CASSYHSGHGDIGEGYEQYF.

This clonotype ranks as medium-sized in terms of frequency. V and J are TRBV5-4 and TRBJ2-1; TCRdb lists TRBD2, though no DNA is available to test this call. Germline V gives CDR1 SGHNT, CDR2 YYREEE (reference sequence). The CDR3 totals 18 residues. The CDR3 loop reads CASSLGLAGVSSYNEQFF.

This chain links TRBV12-3 or TRBV12-4 with TRBJ2-1; checking the TCRdb D call of TRBD2 is not possible without DNA. The CDR3 spans 15 residues. The CDR3 sequence is CAIRAGTDTYNEQFF.

The J gene is TRBJ1-2, the V gene TRBV19; TCRdb gives TRBD1 as the D gene, but with no DNA this cannot be confirmed. CDR3 length equals 16 residues. CDR1 LNHDA and CDR2 SQIVND come from the germline V gene (reference sequence). CDR3 residues: CASSPRLQGATYGYTF.

In terms of frequency, this clonotype is medium-sized. V is TRBV7-9 and J is TRBJ1-6. Per germline, CDR1 SEHNR and CDR2 FQNEAQ (reference sequence). CDR3 length: 12 residues. CDR3 in amino acids: CASSFSSSPLHF.

The rearrangement joins TRBV6-4 to TRBJ2-2; the TCRdb D gene call, TRBD1, has no DNA to confirm it. Germline-derived CDR1 and CDR2 are MRHNA and SNTAGT. This CDR3 is 13 amino acids long. The CDR3 sequence: CASSEGVTGELFF.

The chain joins TRBV6-6 to TRBJ1-5. The CDR3 contains 19 residues. Germline V gene data show CDR1 as MNHNY and CDR2 as SVGAGI (reference sequence). CDR3 region: CASSYPTRSAAYSNQPQHF.

The chain employs TRBV14 and TRBJ1-6. This CDR3 has 14 residues. CDR1 SGHDN and CDR2 FVKESK come from the germline V gene. The CDR3 sequence: CASSHGVYGSPLHF.

This clonotype ranks as medium-sized (0.01 to 0.1%) in terms of frequency. The chain employs TRBV5-4 and TRBJ2-5; the TCRdb D gene call, TRBD1, has no DNA to confirm it. The V gene's germline CDR1 is SGHNT and CDR2 YYREEE (reference sequence). This CDR3 region has 16 residues. The CDR3 is CASSLRGAGARETQYF.